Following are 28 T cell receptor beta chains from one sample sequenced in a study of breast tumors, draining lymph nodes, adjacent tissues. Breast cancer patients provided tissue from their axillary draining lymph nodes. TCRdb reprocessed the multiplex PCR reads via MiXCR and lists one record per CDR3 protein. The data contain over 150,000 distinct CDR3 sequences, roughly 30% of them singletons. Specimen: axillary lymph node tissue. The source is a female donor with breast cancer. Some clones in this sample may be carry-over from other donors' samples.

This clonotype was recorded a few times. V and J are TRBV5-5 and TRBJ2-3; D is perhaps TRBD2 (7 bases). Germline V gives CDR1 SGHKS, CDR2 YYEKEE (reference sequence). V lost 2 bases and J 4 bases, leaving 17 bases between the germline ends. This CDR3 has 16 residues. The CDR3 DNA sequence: TGTGCCAGCAGCTTACGGGGGGCCATGATGGCAGATACGCAGTATTTT. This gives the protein CASSLRGAMMADTQYF.

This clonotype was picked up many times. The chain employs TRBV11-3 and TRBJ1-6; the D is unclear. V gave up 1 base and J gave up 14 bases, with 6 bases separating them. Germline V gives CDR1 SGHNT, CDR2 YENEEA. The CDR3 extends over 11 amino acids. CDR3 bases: TGTGCCAGCAGCTTAGGACAAACCCTCCACTTT. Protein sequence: CASSLGQTLHF.

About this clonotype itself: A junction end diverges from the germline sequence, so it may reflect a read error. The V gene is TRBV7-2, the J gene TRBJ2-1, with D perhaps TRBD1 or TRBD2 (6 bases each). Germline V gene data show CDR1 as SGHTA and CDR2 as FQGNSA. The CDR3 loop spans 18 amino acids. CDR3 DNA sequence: TGTGCCAGCAGCTTAAAAGTGGGGGGCAGTTTAGGATACAATGTGCAGTCCTTC. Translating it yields CASSLKVGGSLGYNVQSF.

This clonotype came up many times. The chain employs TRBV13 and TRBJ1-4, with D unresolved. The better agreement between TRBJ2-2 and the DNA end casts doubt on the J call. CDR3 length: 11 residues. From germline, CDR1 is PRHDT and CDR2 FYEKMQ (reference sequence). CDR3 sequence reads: CASSLRQELFF. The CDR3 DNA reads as TGTGCCAGCAGCTTAAGACAGGAGCTGTTTTTT.

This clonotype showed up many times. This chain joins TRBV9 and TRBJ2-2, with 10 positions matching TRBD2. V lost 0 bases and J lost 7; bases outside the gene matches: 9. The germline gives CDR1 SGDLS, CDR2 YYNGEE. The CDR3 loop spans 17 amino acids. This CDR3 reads CASSVAERGGVHGELFF. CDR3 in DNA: TGTGCCAGCAGCGTAGCTGAGCGGGGGGGCGTTCACGGGGAGCTGTTTTTT.

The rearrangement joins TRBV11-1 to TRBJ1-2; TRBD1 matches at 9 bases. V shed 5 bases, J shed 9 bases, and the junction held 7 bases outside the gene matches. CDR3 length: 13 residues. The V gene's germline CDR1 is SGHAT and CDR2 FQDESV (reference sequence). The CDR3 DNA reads TGTGCCAGCAGCACCCGGGACAGGGAAAGCTACACCTTC. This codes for CASSTRDRESYTF.

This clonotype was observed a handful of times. This CDR3 is CASSSGVLGGTEAFF. Here the CDR3 DNA reads TGCGCCAGCAGCTCGGGAGTACTCGGGGGCACTGAAGCTTTCTTT. The chain recombines TRBV5-1 with TRBJ1-1; weak D call: TRBD1 (5 bases). The CDR3 consists of 15 residues. Between the trimmed V and J ends, which lost 3 bases and 4 bases, there was a span of 16 bases. Germline V gene data show CDR1 as SGHRS and CDR2 as YFSETQ.

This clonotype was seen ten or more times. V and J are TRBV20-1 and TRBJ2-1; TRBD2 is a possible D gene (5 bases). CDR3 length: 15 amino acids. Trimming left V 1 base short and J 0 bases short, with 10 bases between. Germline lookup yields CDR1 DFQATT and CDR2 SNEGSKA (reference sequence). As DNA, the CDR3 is TGCAGTGCTAGAGCGCCGGGGAGCTCCTACAATGAGCAGTTCTTC. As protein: CSARAPGSSYNEQFF.

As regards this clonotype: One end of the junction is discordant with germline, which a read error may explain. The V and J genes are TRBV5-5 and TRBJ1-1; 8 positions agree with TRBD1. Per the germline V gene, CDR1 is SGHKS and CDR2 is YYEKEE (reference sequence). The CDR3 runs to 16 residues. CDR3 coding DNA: TGTACCAGCAGGACAGGGTCTCCTGGTTTGAACACTGAAGCTTTCTTT. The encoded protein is CTSRTGSPGLNTEAFF.

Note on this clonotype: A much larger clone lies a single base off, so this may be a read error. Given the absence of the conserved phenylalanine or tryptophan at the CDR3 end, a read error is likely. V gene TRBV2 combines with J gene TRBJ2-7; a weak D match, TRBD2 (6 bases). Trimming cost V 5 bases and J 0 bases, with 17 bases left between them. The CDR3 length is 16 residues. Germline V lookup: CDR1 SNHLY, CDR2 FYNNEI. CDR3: CASSSRRRGSSYEQYL. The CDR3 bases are TGTGCCAGCAGTTCCCGGAGGCGGGGCTCCTCCTACGAGCAGTACCTC.

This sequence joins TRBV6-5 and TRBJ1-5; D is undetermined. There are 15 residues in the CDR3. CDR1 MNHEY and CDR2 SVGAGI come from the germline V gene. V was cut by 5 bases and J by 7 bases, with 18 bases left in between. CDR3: CASSHAGGLNQPQHF. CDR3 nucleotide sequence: TGTGCCAGCAGTCATGCGGGTGGTCTTAACCAGCCCCAGCATTTT.

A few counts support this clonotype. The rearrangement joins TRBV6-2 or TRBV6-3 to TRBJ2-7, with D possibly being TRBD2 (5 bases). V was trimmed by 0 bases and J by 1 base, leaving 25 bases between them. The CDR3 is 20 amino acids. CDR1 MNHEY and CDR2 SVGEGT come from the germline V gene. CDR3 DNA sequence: TGTGCCAGCAGTTACTCGCTCCGGGGTATGCCCAAGGAGTGGTCCTACGAGCAGTACTTC. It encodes CASSYSLRGMPKEWSYEQYF.

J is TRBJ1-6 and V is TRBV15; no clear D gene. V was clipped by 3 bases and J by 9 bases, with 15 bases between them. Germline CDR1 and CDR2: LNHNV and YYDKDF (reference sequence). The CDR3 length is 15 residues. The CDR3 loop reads CATSSVEARSSPLHF. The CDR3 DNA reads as TGTGCCACCAGCAGCGTAGAGGCAAGGAGTTCACCCCTCCACTTT.

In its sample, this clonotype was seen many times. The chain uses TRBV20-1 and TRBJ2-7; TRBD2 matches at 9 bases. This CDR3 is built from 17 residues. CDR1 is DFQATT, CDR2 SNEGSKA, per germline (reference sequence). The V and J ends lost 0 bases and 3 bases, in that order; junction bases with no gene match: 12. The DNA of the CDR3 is TGCAGTGCTAGAGACGGGACTAGCCAATCGTGGGTCTACGAGCAGTACTTC. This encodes CSARDGTSQSWVYEQYF.

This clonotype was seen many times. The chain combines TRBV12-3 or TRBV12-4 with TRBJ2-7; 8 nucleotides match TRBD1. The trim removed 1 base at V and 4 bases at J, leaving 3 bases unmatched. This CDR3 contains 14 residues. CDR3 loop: CASSLGYRGYEQYF. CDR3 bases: TGTGCCAGCAGTTTAGGATACAGGGGGTACGAGCAGTACTTC.

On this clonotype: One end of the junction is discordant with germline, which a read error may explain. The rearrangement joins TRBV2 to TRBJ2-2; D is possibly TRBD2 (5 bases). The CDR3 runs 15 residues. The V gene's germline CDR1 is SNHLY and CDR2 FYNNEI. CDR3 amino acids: CASSDARTLTVELFF. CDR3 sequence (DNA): TGTGCCAGCAGTGATGCCAGGACTCTCACCGTGGAGCTGTTTTTT. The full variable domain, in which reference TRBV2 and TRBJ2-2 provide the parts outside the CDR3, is EPEVTQTPSHQVTQMGQEVILRCVPISNHLYFYWYRQILGQKVEFLVSFYNNEISEKSEIFDDQFSVERPDGSNFTLKIRSTKLEDSAMYFCASSDARTLTVELFFGEGSRLTVL.

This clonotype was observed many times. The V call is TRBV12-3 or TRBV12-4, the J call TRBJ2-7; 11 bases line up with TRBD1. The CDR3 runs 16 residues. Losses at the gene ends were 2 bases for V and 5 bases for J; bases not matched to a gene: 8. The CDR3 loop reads CASSLRTGGIGNEQYF. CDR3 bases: TGTGCCAGCAGTTTAAGGACAGGGGGCATAGGGAACGAGCAGTACTTC.

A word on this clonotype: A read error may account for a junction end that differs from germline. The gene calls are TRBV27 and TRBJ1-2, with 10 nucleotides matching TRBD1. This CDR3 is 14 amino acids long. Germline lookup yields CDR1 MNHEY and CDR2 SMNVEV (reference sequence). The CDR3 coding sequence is TGTCCCAGCAGTTTGGACAGGGGGTTGTATGGCTACACCTTC. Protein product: CPSSLDRGLYGYTF.

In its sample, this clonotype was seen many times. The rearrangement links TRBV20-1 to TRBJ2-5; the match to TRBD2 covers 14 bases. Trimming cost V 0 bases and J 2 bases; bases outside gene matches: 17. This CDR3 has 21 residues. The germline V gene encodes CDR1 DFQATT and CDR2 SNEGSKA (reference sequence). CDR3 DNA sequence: TGCAGTGCTAGAGATTTGCGGTCGAGACTAGCGGGGGGGCCAGGTCAAGAGACCCAGTACTTC. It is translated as CSARDLRSRLAGGPGQETQYF.

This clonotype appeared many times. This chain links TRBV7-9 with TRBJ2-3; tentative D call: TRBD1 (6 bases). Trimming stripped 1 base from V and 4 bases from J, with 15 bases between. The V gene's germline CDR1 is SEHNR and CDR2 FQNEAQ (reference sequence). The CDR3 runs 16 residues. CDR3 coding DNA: TGTGCCAGCAGCTTAGTACGGCTCCAGGGGTCAGATACGCAGTATTTT. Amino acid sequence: CASSLVRLQGSDTQYF.

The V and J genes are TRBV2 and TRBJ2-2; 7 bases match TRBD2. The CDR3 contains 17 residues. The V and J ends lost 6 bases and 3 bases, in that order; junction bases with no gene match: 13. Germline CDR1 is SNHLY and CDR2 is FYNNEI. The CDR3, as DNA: TGTGCCAGCAGCTGGTTGAGGGCGGGAGTCTACACCGGGGAGCTGTTTTTT. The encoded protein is CASSWLRAGVYTGELFF.

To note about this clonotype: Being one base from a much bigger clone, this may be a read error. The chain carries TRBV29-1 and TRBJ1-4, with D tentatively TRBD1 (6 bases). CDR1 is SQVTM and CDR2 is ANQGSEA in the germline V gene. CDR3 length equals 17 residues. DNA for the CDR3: TGCAGCGTTGAAGTAGCGGGGGGGCCCTCGTACAATGAAATACTGTTTTTT. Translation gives CSVEVAGGPSYNEILFF.

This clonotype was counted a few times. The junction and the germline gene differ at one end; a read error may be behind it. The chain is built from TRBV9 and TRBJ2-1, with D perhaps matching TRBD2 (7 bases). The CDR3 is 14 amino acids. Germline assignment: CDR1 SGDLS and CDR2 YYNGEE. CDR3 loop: CASSRRGGVGEQSF. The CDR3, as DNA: TGTGCCAGCAGCCGAAGGGGGGGAGTGGGAGAGCAGTCCTTC.

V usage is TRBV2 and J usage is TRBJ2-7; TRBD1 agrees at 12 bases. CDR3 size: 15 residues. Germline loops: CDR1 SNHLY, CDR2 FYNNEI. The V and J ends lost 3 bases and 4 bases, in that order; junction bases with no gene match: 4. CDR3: CASSEGQGAGYEQYF. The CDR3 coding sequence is TGTGCCAGCAGTGAGGGACAGGGGGCAGGTTACGAGCAGTACTTC.

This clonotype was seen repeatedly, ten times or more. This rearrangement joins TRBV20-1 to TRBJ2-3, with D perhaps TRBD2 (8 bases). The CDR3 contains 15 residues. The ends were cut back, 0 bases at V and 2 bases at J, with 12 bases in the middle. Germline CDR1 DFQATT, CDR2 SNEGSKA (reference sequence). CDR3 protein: CSARDGRGHTDTQYF. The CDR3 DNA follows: TGCAGTGCTAGAGACGGGAGGGGGCACACAGATACGCAGTATTTT.

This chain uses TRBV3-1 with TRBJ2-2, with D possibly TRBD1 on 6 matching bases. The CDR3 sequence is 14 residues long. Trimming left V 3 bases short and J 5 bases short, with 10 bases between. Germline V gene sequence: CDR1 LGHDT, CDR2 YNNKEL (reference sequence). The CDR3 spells CASSHARGTGELFF. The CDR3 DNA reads TGTGCCAGCAGCCATGCTAGGGGGACCGGGGAGCTGTTTTTT.

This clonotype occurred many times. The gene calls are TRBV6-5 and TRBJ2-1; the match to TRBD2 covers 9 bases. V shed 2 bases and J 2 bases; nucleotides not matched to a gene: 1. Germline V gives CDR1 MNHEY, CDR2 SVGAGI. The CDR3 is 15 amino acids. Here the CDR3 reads CASSYGLATYNEQFF. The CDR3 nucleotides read TGTGCCAGCAGTTACGGACTAGCGACCTACAATGAGCAGTTCTTC.

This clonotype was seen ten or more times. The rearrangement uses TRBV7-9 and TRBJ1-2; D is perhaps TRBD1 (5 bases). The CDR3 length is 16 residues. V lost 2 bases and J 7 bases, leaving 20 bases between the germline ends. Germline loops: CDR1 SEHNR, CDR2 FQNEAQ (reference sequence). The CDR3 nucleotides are TGTGCCAGCAGCTTACGAGGTGTCGGAGGGACCTTTGGCTACACCTTC. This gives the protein CASSLRGVGGTFGYTF. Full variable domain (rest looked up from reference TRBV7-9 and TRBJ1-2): DTGVSQNPRHKITKRGQNVTFRCDPISEHNRLYWYRQTLGQGPEFLTYFQNEAQLEKSRLLSDRFSAERPKGSFSTLEIQRTEQGDSAMYLCASSLRGVGGTFGYTFGSGTRLTVV.